Below, 12 T cell receptor beta chains from the same sample are listed, as sequenced in a study of cytomegalovirus exposure and HLA in healthy donors. Primers: 60 Vbeta forward and 13 Jbeta reverse. Repertoires were generated with immunoSEQ multiplex PCR, while TCRdb's copy carries only in-frame clones and drops some. The top ten hold roughly 2.4% of the sample, which has some 150,000 clones, 80% seen once. Sequenced input: PBMCs. The receptor set was obtained from a man between 50 and 59 years old in good health and CMV-seronegative.

CDR3 coding DNA: TGTGCCAGCAGTGGGGAGAAAGCCGGGGAGCTGTTTTTT. Protein: CASSGEKAGELFF. The gene calls are TRBV2 and TRBJ2-2; the D gene is possibly TRBD2 (5 bases). In germline, CDR1 is SNHLY, CDR2 FYNNEI. Trimming removed 4 bases from V and 6 bases from J, with 9 bases in between. CDR3 length: 13 amino acids.

The chain combines TRBV6-1 with TRBJ1-6, with D possibly TRBD1 on 6 matching bases. V was pared by 5 bases and J by 7 bases, with 12 bases between. There are 14 residues in the CDR3. Germline CDR1 MNHNS, CDR2 SASEGT. CDR3 DNA: TGTGCCAGCAGTCCCCGGGACAACAATTCACCCCTCCACTTT. This encodes CASSPRDNNSPLHF.

The rearrangement joins TRBV6-5 to TRBJ1-5, with a tentative D call TRBD1 (5 bases). The CDR3 length is 14 residues. CDR1 and CDR2 from the germline V gene are MNHEY and SVGAGI. Trimming took 5 bases from V and 2 from J, leaving 10 bases between them. For the CDR3, the DNA is TGTGCCAGCAGTGTTAGGGGTCGCAATCAGCCCCAGCATTTT. The encoded protein is CASSVRGRNQPQHF.

The CDR3 sequence: CASSLRAGTYNEQFF. CDR3 nucleotides: TGTGCCAGCAGTTTGCGGGCGGGGACCTACAATGAGCAGTTCTTC. The chain links TRBV6-5 to TRBJ2-1; D is perhaps TRBD2 (6 bases). Per germline, CDR1 MNHEY and CDR2 SVGAGI. The CDR3 length is 15 residues. Trimming shortened V by 4 bases and J by 2 bases, and 12 bases separated the two germline ends.

CDR3 nucleotide sequence: TGTGCCAGCAGCTTAGGCTACGGTGAGACCCAGTACTTC. Its protein is CASSLGYGETQYF. The chain is built from TRBV11-2 and TRBJ2-5; D is unclear. Germline V gene sequence: CDR1 SGHAT, CDR2 FQNNGV. This CDR3 region has 13 residues. Between the trimmed V and J ends, which lost 1 base and 5 bases, there was a span of 8 bases.

The CDR3 DNA is TGTGCCTGGGGCCTAGCGGGGGGGCAAGATACGCAGTATTTT. This encodes CAWGLAGGQDTQYF. The chain uses TRBV30 and TRBJ2-3; 12 nucleotides match TRBD2. J gave up 5 bases and V 5 bases, and 5 bases lay outside the gene matches. The CDR3 runs to 14 residues. CDR1 is GTSNPN and CDR2 is SVGIG in the germline V gene (reference sequence). Complete variable domain (other parts from reference TRBV30 and TRBJ2-3): SQTIHQWPATLVQPVGSPLSLECTVEGTSNPNLYWYRQAAGRGLQLLFYSVGIGQISSEVPQNLSASRPQDRQFILSSKKLLLSDSGFYLCAWGLAGGQDTQYFGPGTRLTVL.

This chain uses TRBV27 with TRBJ2-7, with D maybe TRBD1 (6 bases). The CDR3 spans 14 residues. Trimming stripped 4 bases from V and 3 bases from J, with 13 bases between. The V gene's germline CDR1 is MNHEY and CDR2 SMNVEV (reference sequence). The CDR3 here is CASSWTVPSYEQYF. The CDR3 DNA reads as TGTGCCAGCAGTTGGACAGTTCCGAGCTACGAGCAGTACTTC.

The chain links TRBV12-5 to TRBJ1-1; D unclear. CDR3 length: 15 residues. Trimming shortened V by 2 bases and J by 6 bases, and 16 bases separated the two germline ends. CDR1 is LGHNT, CDR2 FRNRAP, per germline. Here the CDR3 reads CASGLNGPGGAEAFF. The CDR3 DNA follows: TGTGCTAGTGGTTTGAATGGCCCGGGCGGGGCTGAAGCTTTCTTT.

The rearrangement joins TRBV6-1 to TRBJ1-1, with TRBD1 as a possible D gene (5 bases). CDR3 length: 14 residues. The V and J ends lost 6 bases and 0 bases respectively, with 11 bases between them. CDR1 MNHNS and CDR2 SASEGT come from the germline V gene. The CDR3 region has the DNA TGTGCCAGCAGAGCCGGGGGAGTGAACACTGAAGCTTTCTTT. This encodes CASRAGGVNTEAFF.

The chain links TRBV18 to TRBJ2-5; a weak D match, TRBD1 (7 bases). The CDR3 loop spans 19 amino acids. Germline V gives CDR1 KGHSH, CDR2 LQKENI. Trimming pared 3 bases from V and 6 bases from J, leaving 29 bases between. The CDR3 is CASSPRQGAPNYAGQTQYF. DNA of the CDR3: TGTGCCAGCTCACCTAGACAGGGCGCGCCGAACTACGCGGGGCAGACCCAGTACTTC.

The chain joins TRBV7-9 to TRBJ2-5; TRBD2 matches 10 bases. The V segment lost 5 bases and the J segment 5 bases; nucleotides outside the gene matches: 17. CDR3 length: 18 amino acids. CDR1 is SEHNR and CDR2 is FQNEAQ in the germline V gene (reference sequence). Written as DNA, the CDR3 is TGTGCCAGCAGCCGCGCTAGCGGGAGAATGGTAGCAGGGGAGACCCAGTACTTC. It codes for CASSRASGRMVAGETQYF.

The chain combines TRBV7-8 with TRBJ2-7; TRBD2 agrees at 7 bases. J was trimmed by 5 bases and V by 1 base; bases with no gene match: 8. CDR1 SGHVS and CDR2 FQNEAQ come from the germline V gene. CDR3 length: 15 amino acids. The CDR3 region has the DNA TGTGCCAGCAGCTTAGGGCGGCGGGAGCTAGACGAGCAGTACTTC. This translates into CASSLGRRELDEQYF.